Following are 8 T cell receptor beta chains from one sample sequenced in a study of molecular identifiers for immune sequencing clone quantification. TCRdb re-analysed the PCR reads in MiXCR, keeping a single row per CDR3 protein. This table holds 50,000 to 65,000 distinct CDR3 sequences, about 25% found once. Sequenced: naive CD8+ T cells from blood, with Jurkat cell RNA spiked in. Subset described: FACS-sorted CD8+CD4-CCR7+CD45RA+ naive T cells. The receptors were sampled from a human donor in good health. Some libraries in this study had Jurkat cell RNA spiked in.

The rearrangement links TRBV7-9 to TRBJ2-3, with 11 positions matching TRBD1. Germline V gene data show CDR1 as SEHNR and CDR2 as FQNEAQ (reference sequence). The ends lost 5 bases at V and 4 bases at J; junction bases unmatched: 2. CDR3 size: 14 residues. The CDR3 region is CASSTGQGADTQYF. CDR3 DNA sequence: TGTGCCAGCAGCACGGGACAGGGGGCAGATACGCAGTATTTT. The full variable domain, in which reference TRBV7-9 and TRBJ2-3 provide the parts outside the CDR3, is DTGVSQNPRHKITKRGQNVTFRCDPISEHNRLYWYRQTLGQGPEFLTYFQNEAQLEKSRLLSDRFSAERPKGSFSTLEIQRTEQGDSAMYLCASSTGQGADTQYFGPGTRLTVL.

In the case of this clonotype: One end of the junction does not line up with germline, which may come from a read error. This chain joins TRBV9 and TRBJ1-1; D is undetermined. Germline V gives CDR1 SGDLS, CDR2 YYNGEE. The CDR3 is 13 amino acids. CDR3 protein: CASSYDLTPDAFF. The DNA for the CDR3 is TGTGCCAGCAGTTACGACCTGACCCCTGACGCTTTCTTT.

This clonotype was detected many times. The chain recombines TRBV9 with TRBJ2-5; possible D gene TRBD2, 6 bases. The germline V gene has CDR1 SGDLS and CDR2 YYNGEE. Trimming took 4 bases from V and 0 from J, leaving 16 bases between them. The CDR3 runs 16 residues. The CDR3 nucleotides are TGTGCCAGCAGCTCCCGTGTAGCGGACCACCAAGAGACCCAGTACTTC. Its translation is CASSSRVADHQETQYF.

In its sample, this clonotype was seen many times. The rearrangement uses TRBV7-8 and TRBJ2-5; D gene uncertain. Looked up from germline, CDR1 is SGHVS and CDR2 is FQNEAQ. This CDR3 is built from 14 residues. V was shortened by 5 bases and J by 1 base, with 11 bases between the two germline ends. This chain's CDR3 is CASSRRWGQETQYF. The CDR3 DNA reads as TGTGCCAGCAGCCGCCGGTGGGGCCAAGAGACCCAGTACTTC. The whole variable domain, filled in from reference TRBV7-8 and TRBJ2-5, reads GAGVSQSPRYKVAKRGQDVALRCDPISGHVSLFWYQQALGQGPEFLTYFQNEAQLDKSGLPSDRFFAERPEGSVSTLKIQRTQQEDSAVYLCASSRRWGQETQYFGPGTRLLVL.

In this sample, this clonotype turned up many times. The genes are TRBV7-9 and TRBJ2-3, with 14 bases identical to TRBD2. Germline values: CDR1 SEHNR, CDR2 FQNEAQ (reference sequence). This CDR3 region has 17 residues. Trimming cost V 1 base and J 6 bases; bases outside gene matches: 6. This chain's CDR3 is CASSLGLGLAGVDTQYF. The CDR3 DNA is TGTGCCAGCAGCTTAGGGCTGGGACTAGCGGGAGTGGATACGCAGTATTTT.

The table lists this clonotype with a few counts. The V gene is TRBV12-3 or TRBV12-4, the J gene TRBJ1-1; 11 nucleotides match TRBD1. After removal of 6 bases from V and 11 bases from J, the junction contained 8 bases not matched to a gene. The CDR3 contains 13 residues. The CDR3 region has the DNA TGTGCCAGCAGGGACAGGGGGCAGGACTGGGCTTTCTTT. Translation gives CASRDRGQDWAFF.

This clonotype was counted between two and nine times. One base away lies a much larger clone, so this may be a sequencing read error. The rearrangement uses TRBV6-5 and TRBJ2-2; possible D gene TRBD1, 6 bases. Per the germline V gene, CDR1 is MNHEY and CDR2 is SVGAGI. The V gene lost 2 bases and the J gene lost 3 bases, with 19 bases spanning the gap. The CDR3 length is 18 residues. The CDR3: CASSYRRPQGSDTGELFF. The CDR3 region has the DNA TGTGCCAGCAGTTACAGGAGGCCACAGGGATCGGACACCGGGGAGCTGTTTTTT.

This clonotype was seen many times. This sequence joins TRBV25-1 and TRBJ1-1, with a possible D match to TRBD1 (5 bases). The V end was cut by 3 bases, the J end by 4 bases, with 12 bases between. This CDR3 spans 14 amino acids. CDR1 MGHDK and CDR2 SYGVNS come from the germline V gene. The CDR3 spells CASSEGVGGTEAFF. The CDR3 DNA follows: TGTGCCAGCAGTGAGGGGGTAGGTGGCACTGAAGCTTTCTTT. The full variable domain, in which reference TRBV25-1 and TRBJ1-1 provide the parts outside the CDR3, is EADIYQTPRYLVIGTGKKITLECSQTMGHDKMYWYQQDPGMELHLIHYSYGVNSTEKGDLSSESTVSRIRTEHFPLTLESARPSHTSQYLCASSEGVGGTEAFFGQGTRLTVV.